These T cell receptor beta chains were read from a single sample in a study of T cell changes during pregnancy in multiple sclerosis. Profiled with immunoSEQ multiplex PCR; TCRdb holds only in-frame clones, not every one. The sample includes around 64,000 clones, over 85% of them seen just once. The specimen was CD8+ T cells from peripheral blood mononuclear cells, collected in the third trimester of pregnancy. Receptor source: a female donor with multiple sclerosis, enrolled in a pregnancy study. Each CDR3 is given without its conserved first and last residue. A D gene is named only where the DNA matches it firmly.

d_call v_call cdr3_aa
- TRBV6-5 ASRPTLNTEAF
TRBD2 TRBV30 AWSVGTTEQF
- TRBV28 ASSFTSIYEQY
- TRBV6-5 ASSYGATDTQY
- TRBV6-5 ASSQMAGLTDTQY
- TRBV6-4 ASSGSGWQGGNQPQH
TRBD1 TRBV29-1 SVTGTGDEAF
TRBD1 TRBV30 AWSGRVTGGQGANGYT
- TRBV2 ASSEGQGFTYEQY
- TRBV23-1 ASSRGGNTYEQY
- TRBV4-2 ASSQSIKGTEAF
- TRBV5-1 ASSLGGLYNEQF
- TRBV5-8 ASSDRLGDGELF
- TRBV2 ASSDSVNYEQY
- TRBV7-9 ASSLLQGLLNEKLF
- TRBV9 ASSEFPAGTDTQY
- TRBV21-1 ASSKVGLAKAGGPEQY